This TCR beta chain was captured in a study of shared clonotypes between healthy human individuals (dated by TCRdb to the early 2020s). Regarding the research as a whole: A couple of women and three men aged 18 to 49 years were included in the cohort. Per donor, leukapheresis produced somewhere between about 0.85 and 10 billion PBMCs. The study deeply sequenced blood TCR repertoires of about 5 healthy adults to estimate repertoire size and the extent of clonotype sharing between individuals. Different laboratories and diverse techniques were used to prepare libraries and sequence TCR repertoires, to increase sequencing depth and limit assay-specific biases. For each donor, three plates each were used for CD4 naive and CD4 memory, two plates were used for CD8 naive, and one plate was used for CD8 memory.

Study-level results and caveats: Across four donors, about 4.5% of naive CD4, approximately 3.6% of naive CD8, about 2.3% of memory CD4, and 0.3% to 0.45% of memory CD8 clonotypes were shared. Only blood was sampled, and tissue TCR repertoires likely differ from those in blood. Based on pairwise subsampling, the degree of clonotype sharing among donors was expected to be affected by sequencing depth. Rarefaction of sorted-subset datasets indicated incomplete sequencing despite the large sequencing depth. Because the study included only a small number of donors, the genetic and exposure-history diversity represented was limited. Naive subsets generally had larger estimated clonotype richness than memory subsets. Compared with non-shared clonotypes, the clonotypes found in all four sorted-subset donors had higher generation probabilities.

Comment on this clone: What this receptor recognizes is not known. No much larger clone is present one base from it, and per-base qualities are unavailable.

CD8 naive samples consisted of CD45RO-negative cells that were positively selected for CCR7, yielding a CD45RA+CCR7+ population without TemRA cells. Donors were healthy HIV-negative adults with no recently reported acute infections or vaccinations. Every donor was a Caucasian adult residing in Nashville, Tennessee, USA. Blood was collected by leukapheresis, and PBMCs were isolated by Ficoll-Histopaque density gradient centrifugation and then cryopreserved in liquid nitrogen vapor phase. Analytical flow cytometry was used to check the purity and quantity of each magnetically sorted T cell population. From each sorted fraction, genomic DNA was isolated and quantified by UV absorbance on a Nanodrop 2000c. Using the deep immunoSEQ assay, TCR CDR3 regions were amplified from genomic DNA by multiplex PCR. For each cell subset, the extracted genomic DNA was distributed evenly across all wells of several immunoSEQ 96-well plates, and each plate served as one replicate. For sorted subsets, 200 ng of genomic DNA, equivalent to tens of thousands of T cell genomes, went into each replicate PCR. The purified libraries were quantified using a Qubit 3.0 fluorometer, sized with a Bioanalyzer 2100, and then quantified again using the KAPA Library Quantification kit. A separate single-read 150-cycle Illumina NextSeq 550 flow cell was used to sequence each immunoSEQ 96-well plate. The paper's data handling went like this. Because only junctional sequences without quality scores were contained in the immunoSEQ output, filtering matching that applied to full-length reads could not be performed. To assign V/J genes and CDR3, sequences were annotated using PyIR, a Python wrapper for IgBLAST v1.9, with IMGT germline references. Reads were filtered out if the reads had weak V/J assignments (E-value above 1e-6), no CDR3, stop codons, out-of-frame junctions, or ambiguous translated residues. V3J clonotypes were defined by identical inferred V gene, J gene, and CDR3 amino acid sequence. Percentage overlap between repertoires was computed as shared unique clonotypes divided by the size of the smaller repertoire. Richness of each repertoire was evaluated using RTK rarefaction, the Chao1 estimator, and Recon v2.1 estimates of unobserved clonotypes. Generation probabilities were computed with OLGA for all TCRbeta clonotypes obtained by the gDNA method from a few donors. TCRdb holds this immuneACCESS table with in-frame rearrangements only. Some clones are missing; in checked studies, unresolved V genes explain under half, and the rest has no known cause. V and J calls and clone size are given by that table; D and trimming were obtained from the DNA. Within this sample are around 2,000,000 clones, with more than 85% of them counted one time only. The top ten hold more than 1.5% of the sample.

The sample was naive CD8+ T cells from PBMCs. The cell subset or site label for this specimen denotes: CD45RA+CCR7+. The receptor's source is a man aged 18 to 29 in good health. Some clones in this sample may be carry-over from other donors' samples.

CDR3 protein: CASRQPGQGTDTQYF. The sequence in DNA is TGTGCCAGCAGGCAGCCGGGACAGGGCACAGATACGCAGTATTTT. This sequence uses TRBV27 and TRBJ2-3, and 8 junctional nucleotides match TRBD1. The germline V gene (reference sequence) specifies MNHEY as CDR1 and SMNVEV as CDR2. Ends trimmed: V by 6 bases, J by 1 base; bases unmatched to a gene: 6. Measured from the cysteine to the phenylalanine, the CDR3 is 15 residues long. The CDR3 DNA has 45 bases and is translated from base 1.